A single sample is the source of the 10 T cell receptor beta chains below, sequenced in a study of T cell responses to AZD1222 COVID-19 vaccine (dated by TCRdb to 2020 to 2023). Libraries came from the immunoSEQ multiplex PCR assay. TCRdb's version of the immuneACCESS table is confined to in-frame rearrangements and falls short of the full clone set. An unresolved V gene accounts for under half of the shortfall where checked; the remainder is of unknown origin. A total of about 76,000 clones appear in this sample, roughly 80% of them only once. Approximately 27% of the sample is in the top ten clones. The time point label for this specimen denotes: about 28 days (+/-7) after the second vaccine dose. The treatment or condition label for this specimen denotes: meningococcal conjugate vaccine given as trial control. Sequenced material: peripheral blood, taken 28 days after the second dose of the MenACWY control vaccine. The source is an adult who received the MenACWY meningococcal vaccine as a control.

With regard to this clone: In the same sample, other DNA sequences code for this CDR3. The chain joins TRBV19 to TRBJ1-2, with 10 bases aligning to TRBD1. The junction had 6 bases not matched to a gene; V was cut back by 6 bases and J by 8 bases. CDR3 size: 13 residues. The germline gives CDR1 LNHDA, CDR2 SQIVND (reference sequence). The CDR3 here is CASSSGQGGGYTF. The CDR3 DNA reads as TGTGCCAGTAGCTCCGGACAGGGGGGCGGCTACACCTTC.

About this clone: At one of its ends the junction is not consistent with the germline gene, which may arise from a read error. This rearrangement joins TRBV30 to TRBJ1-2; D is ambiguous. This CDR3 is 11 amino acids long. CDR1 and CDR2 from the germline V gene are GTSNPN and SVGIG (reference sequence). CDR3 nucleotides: TGTGCCTGGAATATCGGACTCATCCAAGTCTTC. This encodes CAWNIGLIQVF.

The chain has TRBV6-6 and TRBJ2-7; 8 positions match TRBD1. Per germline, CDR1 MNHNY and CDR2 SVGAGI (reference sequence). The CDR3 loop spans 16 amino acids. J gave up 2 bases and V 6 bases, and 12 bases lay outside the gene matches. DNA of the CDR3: TGTGCCAGCAGGCCTTGGCCCTCGGACAGGGCCTACGAGCAGTACTTC. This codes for CASRPWPSDRAYEQYF.

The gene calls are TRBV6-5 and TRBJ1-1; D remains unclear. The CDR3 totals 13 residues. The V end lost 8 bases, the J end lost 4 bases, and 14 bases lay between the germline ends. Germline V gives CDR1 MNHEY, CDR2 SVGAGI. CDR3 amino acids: CASGIESTTEAFF. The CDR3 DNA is TGTGCCAGCGGTATCGAATCAACCACTGAAGCTTTCTTT.

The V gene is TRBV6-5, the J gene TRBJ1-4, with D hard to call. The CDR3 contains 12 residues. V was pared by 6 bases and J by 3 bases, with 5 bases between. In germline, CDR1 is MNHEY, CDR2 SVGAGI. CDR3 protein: CASRTANEKLFF. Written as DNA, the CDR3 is TGTGCCAGCAGGACGGCTAATGAAAAACTGTTTTTT.

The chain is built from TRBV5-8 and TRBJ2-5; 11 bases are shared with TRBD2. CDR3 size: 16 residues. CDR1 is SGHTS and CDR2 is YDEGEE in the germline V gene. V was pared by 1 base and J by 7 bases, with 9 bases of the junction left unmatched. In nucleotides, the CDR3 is TGTGCCAGCAGCTTGTCCGGCACTAGCGGGAGTGGGACCCAGTACTTC. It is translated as CASSLSGTSGSGTQYF.

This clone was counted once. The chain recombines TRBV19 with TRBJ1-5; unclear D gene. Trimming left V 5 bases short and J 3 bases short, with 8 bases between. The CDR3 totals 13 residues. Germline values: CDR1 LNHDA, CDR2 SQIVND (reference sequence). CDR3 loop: CASSLTTNQPQHF. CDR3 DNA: TGTGCCAGTAGTCTTACCACCAATCAGCCCCAGCATTTT. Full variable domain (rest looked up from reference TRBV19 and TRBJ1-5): DGGITQSPKYLFRKEGQNVTLSCEQNLNHDAMYWYRQDPGQGLRLIYYSQIVNDFQKGDIAEGYSVSREKKESFPLTVTSAQKNPTAFYLCASSLTTNQPQHFGDGTRLSIL.

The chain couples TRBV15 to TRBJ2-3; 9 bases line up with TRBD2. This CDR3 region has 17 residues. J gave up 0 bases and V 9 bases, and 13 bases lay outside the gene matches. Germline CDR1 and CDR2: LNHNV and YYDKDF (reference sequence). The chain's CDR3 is CATPNAGGPISTDTQYF. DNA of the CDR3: TGTGCCACTCCAAATGCGGGGGGGCCTATTAGCACAGATACGCAGTATTTT.

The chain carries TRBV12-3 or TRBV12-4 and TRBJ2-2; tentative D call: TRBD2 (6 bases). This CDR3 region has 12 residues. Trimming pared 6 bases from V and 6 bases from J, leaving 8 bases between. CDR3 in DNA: TGTGCCAGCAGAGGGGAGGCCGGGGAGCTGTTTTTT. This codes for CASRGEAGELFF.

CDR3 DNA sequence: TGTGCCAGCACCCTAAGCGGCGAAAAACTGTTTTTT. Protein sequence: CASTLSGEKLFF. The J gene is TRBJ1-4, the V gene TRBV3-1 (or the pseudogene TRBV3-2); unclear D gene. Trimming stripped 7 bases from V and 8 bases from J, with 11 bases between. The CDR3 spans 12 residues. CDR1 LGHDT and CDR2 YNNKEL come from the germline V gene (reference sequence).